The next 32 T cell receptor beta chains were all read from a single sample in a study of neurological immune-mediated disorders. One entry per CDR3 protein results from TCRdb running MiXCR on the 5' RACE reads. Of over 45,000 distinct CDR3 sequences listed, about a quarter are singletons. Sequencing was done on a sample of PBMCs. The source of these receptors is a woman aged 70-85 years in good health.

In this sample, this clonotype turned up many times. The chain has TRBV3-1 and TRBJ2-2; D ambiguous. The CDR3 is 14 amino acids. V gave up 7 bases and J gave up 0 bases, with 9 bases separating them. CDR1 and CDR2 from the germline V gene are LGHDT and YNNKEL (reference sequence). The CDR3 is CASIAASNTGELFF. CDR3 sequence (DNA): TGTGCCAGCATTGCCGCCTCGAACACCGGGGAGCTGTTTTTT.

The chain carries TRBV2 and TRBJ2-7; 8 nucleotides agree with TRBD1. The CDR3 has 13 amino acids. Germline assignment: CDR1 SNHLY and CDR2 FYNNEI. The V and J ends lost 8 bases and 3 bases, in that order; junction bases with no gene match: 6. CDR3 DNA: TGTGCCAGCTGCCTAGGACAGGGCTACGAGCAGTACTTC. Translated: CASCLGQGYEQYF.

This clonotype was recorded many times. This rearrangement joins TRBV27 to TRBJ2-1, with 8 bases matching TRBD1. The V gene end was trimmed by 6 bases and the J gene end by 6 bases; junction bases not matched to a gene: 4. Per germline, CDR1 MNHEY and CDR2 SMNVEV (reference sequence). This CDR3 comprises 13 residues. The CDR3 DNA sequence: TGTGCCAGCAGACGGACAGGGTCCAATGAGCAGTTCTTC. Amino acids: CASRRTGSNEQFF.

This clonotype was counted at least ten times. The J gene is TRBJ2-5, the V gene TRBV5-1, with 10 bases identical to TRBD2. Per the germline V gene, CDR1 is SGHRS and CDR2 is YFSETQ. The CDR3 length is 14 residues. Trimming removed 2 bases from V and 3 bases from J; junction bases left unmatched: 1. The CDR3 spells CASSFTSGEETQYF. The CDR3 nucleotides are TGCGCCAGCAGCTTCACTAGCGGGGAAGAGACCCAGTACTTC.

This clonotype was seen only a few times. This chain's CDR3 is CASSLSIVGTSGSRGQFF. CDR3 bases: TGTGCCAGCAGCTTAAGTATCGTTGGGACTAGCGGGAGCAGGGGGCAGTTCTTC. The rearrangement uses TRBV7-2 and TRBJ2-1; 14 positions match TRBD2. The CDR3 is 18 residues long. Germline V gene lookup returns CDR1 SGHTA and CDR2 FQGNSA. With V trimmed by 2 bases and J by 12 bases, 15 bases remained unmatched. The full variable domain, completed using reference TRBV7-2 and TRBJ2-1, is GAGVSQSPSNKVTEKGKDVELRCDPISGHTALYWYRQSLGQGLEFLIYFQGNSAPDKSGLPSDRFSAERTGGSVSTLTIQRTQQEDSAVYLCASSLSIVGTSGSRGQFFGPGTRLTVL.

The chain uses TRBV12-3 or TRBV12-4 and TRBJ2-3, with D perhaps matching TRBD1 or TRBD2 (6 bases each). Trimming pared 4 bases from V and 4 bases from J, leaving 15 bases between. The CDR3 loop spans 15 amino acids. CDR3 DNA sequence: TGTGCCAGCAGTTCCGCCGGGGGCGCGGCAGATACGCAGTATTTT. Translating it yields CASSSAGGAADTQYF.

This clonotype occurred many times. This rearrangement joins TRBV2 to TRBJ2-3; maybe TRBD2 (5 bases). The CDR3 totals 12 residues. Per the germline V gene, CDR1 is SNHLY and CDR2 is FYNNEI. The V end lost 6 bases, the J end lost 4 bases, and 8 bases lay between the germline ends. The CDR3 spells CASRGDADTQYF. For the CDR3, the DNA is TGTGCCAGCAGGGGAGACGCAGATACGCAGTATTTT.

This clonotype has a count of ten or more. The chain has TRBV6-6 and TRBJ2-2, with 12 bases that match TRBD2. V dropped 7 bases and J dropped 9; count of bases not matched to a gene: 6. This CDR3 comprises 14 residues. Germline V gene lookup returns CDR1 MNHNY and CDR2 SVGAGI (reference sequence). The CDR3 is CASTETSGSRELFF. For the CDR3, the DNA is TGTGCCAGCACTGAGACTAGCGGGAGTAGGGAGCTGTTTTTT.

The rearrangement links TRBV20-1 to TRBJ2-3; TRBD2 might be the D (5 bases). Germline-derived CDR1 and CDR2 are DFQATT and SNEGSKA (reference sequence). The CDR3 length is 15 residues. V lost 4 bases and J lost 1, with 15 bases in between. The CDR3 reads CSAMLGGPGTDTQYF. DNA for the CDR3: TGCAGTGCTATGCTCGGAGGCCCTGGCACAGATACGCAGTATTTT.

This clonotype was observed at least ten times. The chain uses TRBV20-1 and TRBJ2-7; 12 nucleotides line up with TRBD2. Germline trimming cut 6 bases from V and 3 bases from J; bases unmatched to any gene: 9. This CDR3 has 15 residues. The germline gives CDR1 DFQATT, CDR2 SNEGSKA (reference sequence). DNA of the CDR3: TGCAGTGCAAGAAAGAGACTAGCGGGAGTCTACGAGCAGTACTTC. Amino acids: CSARKRLAGVYEQYF.

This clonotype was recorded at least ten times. CDR3 DNA sequence: TGTGCCAGCAGCCAAGCCCCAGGGATGGCCTACGAGCAGTACTTC. The encoded protein is CASSQAPGMAYEQYF. The chain uses TRBV3-1 and TRBJ2-7, with a tentative D call TRBD1 (5 bases). This CDR3 is built from 15 residues. Trimming stripped 1 base from V and 2 bases from J, with 12 bases between. Germline V gene lookup returns CDR1 LGHDT and CDR2 YNNKEL (reference sequence).

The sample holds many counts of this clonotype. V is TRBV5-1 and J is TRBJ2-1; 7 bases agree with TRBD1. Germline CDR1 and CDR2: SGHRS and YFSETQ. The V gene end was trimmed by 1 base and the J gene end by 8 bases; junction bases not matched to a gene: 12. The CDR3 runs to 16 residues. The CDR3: CASSLRPGTVLDEQFF. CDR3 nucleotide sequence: TGCGCCAGCAGCTTGAGGCCCGGGACAGTTCTGGATGAGCAGTTCTTC.

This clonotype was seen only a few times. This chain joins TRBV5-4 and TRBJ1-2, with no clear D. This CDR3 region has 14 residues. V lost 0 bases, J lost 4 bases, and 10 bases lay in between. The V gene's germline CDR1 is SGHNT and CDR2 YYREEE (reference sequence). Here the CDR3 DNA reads TGTGCCAGCAGCTTGGCAAGTGGAATCTATGGCTACACCTTC. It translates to CASSLASGIYGYTF.

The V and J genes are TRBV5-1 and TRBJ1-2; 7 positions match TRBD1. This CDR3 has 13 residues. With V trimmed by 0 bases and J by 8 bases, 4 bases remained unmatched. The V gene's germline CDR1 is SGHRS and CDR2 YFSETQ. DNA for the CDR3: TGCGCCAGCAGCTTGGCTACAGGGGTCGGCTACACCTTC. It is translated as CASSLATGVGYTF.

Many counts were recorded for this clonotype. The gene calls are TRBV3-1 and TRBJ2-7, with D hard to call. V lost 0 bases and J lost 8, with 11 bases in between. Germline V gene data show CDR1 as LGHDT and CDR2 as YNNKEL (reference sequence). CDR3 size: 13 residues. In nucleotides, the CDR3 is TGTGCCAGCAGCCAAGATTCACAGAGACAGCAGTACTTC. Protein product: CASSQDSQRQQYF.

The CDR3 nucleotides read TGCAGTGCTAGACCGACTAGCGGGGACTGGCGGTCCTACAATGAGCAGTTCTTC. It encodes CSARPTSGDWRSYNEQFF. The chain uses TRBV20-1 and TRBJ2-1, with 11 bases aligning to TRBD2. After removal of 2 bases from V and 1 base from J, the junction contained 10 bases not matched to a gene. Germline V CDR1 and CDR2: DFQATT, SNEGSKA (reference sequence). This CDR3 has 18 amino acids.

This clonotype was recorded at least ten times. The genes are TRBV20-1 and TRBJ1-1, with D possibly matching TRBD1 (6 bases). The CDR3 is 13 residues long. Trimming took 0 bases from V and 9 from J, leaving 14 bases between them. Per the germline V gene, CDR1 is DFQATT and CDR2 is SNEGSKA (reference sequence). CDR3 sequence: CSARDRGGPQAFF. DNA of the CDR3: TGCAGTGCTAGAGATCGCGGGGGCCCTCAAGCTTTCTTT.

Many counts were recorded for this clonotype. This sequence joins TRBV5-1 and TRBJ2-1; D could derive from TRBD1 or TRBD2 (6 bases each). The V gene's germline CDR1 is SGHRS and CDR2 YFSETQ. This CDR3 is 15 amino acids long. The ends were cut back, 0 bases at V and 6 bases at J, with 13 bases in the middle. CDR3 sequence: CASSLDGQTSNEQFF. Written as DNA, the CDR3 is TGCGCCAGCAGCTTGGACGGACAGACTAGCAATGAGCAGTTCTTC.

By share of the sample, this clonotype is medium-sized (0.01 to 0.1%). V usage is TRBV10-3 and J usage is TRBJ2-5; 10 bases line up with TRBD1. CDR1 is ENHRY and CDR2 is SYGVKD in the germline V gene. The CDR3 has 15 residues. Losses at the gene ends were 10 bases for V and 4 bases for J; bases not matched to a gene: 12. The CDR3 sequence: CATGRTGGMGETQYF. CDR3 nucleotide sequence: TGTGCCACCGGCCGGACAGGGGGTATGGGAGAGACCCAGTACTTC.

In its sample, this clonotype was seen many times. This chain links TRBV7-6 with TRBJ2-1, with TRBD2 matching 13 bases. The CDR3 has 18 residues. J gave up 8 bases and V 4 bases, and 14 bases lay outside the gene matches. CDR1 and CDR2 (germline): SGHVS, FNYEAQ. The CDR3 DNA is TGTGCCAGCAGCTGCGAAGGGACTAGCGGGACGGGTTGCGATGAGCAGTTCTTC. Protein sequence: CASSCEGTSGTGCDEQFF.

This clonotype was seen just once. This CDR3 is CASSLEAPYSDSTNEKLFF. In DNA, the CDR3 is TGCGCCAGCAGCTTGGAAGCCCCTTACTCCGACTCAACTAATGAAAAACTGTTTTTT. The chain uses TRBV5-1 and TRBJ1-4; D unclear. The germline gives CDR1 SGHRS, CDR2 YFSETQ. Trimming took 0 bases from V and 0 from J, leaving 18 bases between them. This CDR3 region has 19 residues. Complete variable domain (other parts from reference TRBV5-1 and TRBJ1-4): KAGVTQTPRYLIKTRGQQVTLSCSPISGHRSVSWYQQTPGQGLQFLFEYFSETQRNKGNFPGRFSGRQFSNSRSEMNVSTLELGDSALYLCASSLEAPYSDSTNEKLFFGSGTQLSVL.

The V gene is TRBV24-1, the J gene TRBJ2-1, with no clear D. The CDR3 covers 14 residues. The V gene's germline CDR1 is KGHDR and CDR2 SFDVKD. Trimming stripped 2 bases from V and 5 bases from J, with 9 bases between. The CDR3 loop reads CATSDSLHDNEQFF. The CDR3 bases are TGTGCCACCAGTGATTCCTTACACGACAATGAGCAGTTCTTC.

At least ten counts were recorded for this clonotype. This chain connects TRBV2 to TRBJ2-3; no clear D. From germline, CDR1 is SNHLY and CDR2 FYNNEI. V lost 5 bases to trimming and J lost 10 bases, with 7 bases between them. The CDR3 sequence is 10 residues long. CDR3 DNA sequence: TGTGCCAGCAGTAAGGTATCGCAGTATTTT. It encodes CASSKVSQYF. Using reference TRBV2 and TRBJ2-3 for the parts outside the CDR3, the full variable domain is EPEVTQTPSHQVTQMGQEVILRCVPISNHLYFYWYRQILGQKVEFLVSFYNNEISEKSEIFDDQFSVERPDGSNFTLKIRSTKLEDSAMYFCASSKVSQYFGPGTRLTVL.

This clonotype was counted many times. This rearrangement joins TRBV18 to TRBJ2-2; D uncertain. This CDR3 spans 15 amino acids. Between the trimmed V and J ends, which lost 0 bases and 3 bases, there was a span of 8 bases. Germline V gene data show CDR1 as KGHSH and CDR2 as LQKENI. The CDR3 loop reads CASSPPRRHTGELFF. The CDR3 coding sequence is TGTGCCAGCTCACCACCCCGGCGTCACACCGGGGAGCTGTTTTTT.

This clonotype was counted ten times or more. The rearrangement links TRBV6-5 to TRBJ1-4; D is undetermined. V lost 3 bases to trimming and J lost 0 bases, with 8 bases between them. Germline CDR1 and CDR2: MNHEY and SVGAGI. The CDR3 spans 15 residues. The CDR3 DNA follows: TGTGCCAGCAGTTATAATGGTCCAACTAATGAAAAACTGTTTTTT. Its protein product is CASSYNGPTNEKLFF.

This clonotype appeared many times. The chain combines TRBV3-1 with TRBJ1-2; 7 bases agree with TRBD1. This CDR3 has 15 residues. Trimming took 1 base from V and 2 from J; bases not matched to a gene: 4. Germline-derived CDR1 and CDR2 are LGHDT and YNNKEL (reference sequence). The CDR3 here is CASSQGWDSNYGYTF. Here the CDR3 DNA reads TGTGCCAGCAGCCAAGGATGGGACAGCAACTATGGCTACACCTTC.

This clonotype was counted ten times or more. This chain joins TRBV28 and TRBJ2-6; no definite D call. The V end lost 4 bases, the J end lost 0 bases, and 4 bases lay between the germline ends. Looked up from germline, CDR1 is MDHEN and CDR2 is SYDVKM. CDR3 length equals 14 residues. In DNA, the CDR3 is TGTGCCAGCAGTTCGAGCTCTGGGGCCAACGTCCTGACTTTC. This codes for CASSSSSGANVLTF.

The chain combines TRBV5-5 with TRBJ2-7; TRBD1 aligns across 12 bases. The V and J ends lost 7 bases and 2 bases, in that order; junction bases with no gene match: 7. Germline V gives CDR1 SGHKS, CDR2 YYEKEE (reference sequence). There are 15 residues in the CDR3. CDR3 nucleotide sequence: TGTGCCAGCTCATCCGGGACAGGGGGCACCTACGAGCAGTACTTC. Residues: CASSSGTGGTYEQYF.

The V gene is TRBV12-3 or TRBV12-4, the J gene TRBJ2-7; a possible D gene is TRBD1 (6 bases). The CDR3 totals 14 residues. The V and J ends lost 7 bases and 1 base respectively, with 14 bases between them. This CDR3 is CASTSQGTSYEQYF. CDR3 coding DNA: TGTGCCAGCACTTCACAGGGTACATCCTACGAGCAGTACTTC.

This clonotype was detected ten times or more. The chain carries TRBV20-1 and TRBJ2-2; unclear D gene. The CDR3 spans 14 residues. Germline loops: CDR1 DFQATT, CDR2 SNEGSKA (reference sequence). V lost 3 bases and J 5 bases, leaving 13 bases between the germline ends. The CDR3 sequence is CSASLGSGTGELFF. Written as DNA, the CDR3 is TGCAGTGCTAGTCTGGGGTCGGGTACCGGGGAGCTGTTTTTT.

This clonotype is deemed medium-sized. The CDR3 spells CASSEWLTNEKLFF. The CDR3 nucleotides are TGTGCCAGCAGTGAGTGGTTAACTAATGAAAAACTGTTTTTT. V gene TRBV2 combines with J gene TRBJ1-4, with D hard to call. CDR1 is SNHLY and CDR2 is FYNNEI in the germline V gene. The CDR3 is 14 amino acids. The ends were cut back, 3 bases at V and 1 base at J, with 6 bases in the middle.

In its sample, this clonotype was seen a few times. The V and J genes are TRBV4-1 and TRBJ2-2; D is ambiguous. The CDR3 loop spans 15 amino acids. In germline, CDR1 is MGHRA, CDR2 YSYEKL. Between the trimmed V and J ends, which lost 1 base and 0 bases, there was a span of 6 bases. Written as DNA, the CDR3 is TGCGCCAGCAGCCAAGGTCGGGCGAACACCGGGGAGCTGTTTTTT. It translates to CASSQGRANTGELFF.